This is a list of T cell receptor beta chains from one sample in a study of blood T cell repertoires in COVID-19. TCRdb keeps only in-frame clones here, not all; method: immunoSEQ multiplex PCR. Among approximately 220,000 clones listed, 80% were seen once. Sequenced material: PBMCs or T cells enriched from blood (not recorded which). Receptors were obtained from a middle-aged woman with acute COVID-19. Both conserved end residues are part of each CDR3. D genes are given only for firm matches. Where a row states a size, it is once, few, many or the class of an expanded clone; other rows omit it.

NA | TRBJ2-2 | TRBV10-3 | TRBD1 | CAIPVPGTGENGELFF | TGTGCCATACCCGTCCCCGGGACAGGGGAGAACGGGGAGCTGTTTTTT
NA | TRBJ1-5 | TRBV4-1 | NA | CASSQAILGTFQHF | TGCGCCAGCAGCCAAGCCATTCTGGGGACATTCCAACATTTT
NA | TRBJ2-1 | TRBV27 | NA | CASSSGFSYNEQFF | TGTGCCAGCAGTTCGGGATTCTCCTACAATGAGCAGTTCTTC
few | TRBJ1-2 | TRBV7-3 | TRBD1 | CASSLAAGTGEEGYTF | TGTGCCAGCAGCTTAGCAGCCGGGACAGGGGAGGAGGGCTACACCTTC
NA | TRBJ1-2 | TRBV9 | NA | CASRKGQANYGYTF | TGTGCCAGCAGAAAGGGGCAGGCCAACTATGGCTACACCTTC
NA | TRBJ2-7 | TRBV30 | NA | CAWSEDSFYEQYF | TGTGCCTGGAGTGAGGACAGCTTCTACGAGCAGTACTTC
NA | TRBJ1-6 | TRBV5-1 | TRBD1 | CASSLGDRESPLHF | TGCGCCAGCAGCTTGGGGGACAGGGAGTCACCCCTCCACTTT
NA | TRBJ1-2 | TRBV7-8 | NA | CASSSPMGGGPYGYTF | TGTGCCAGCAGCTCCCCAATGGGCGGGGGTCCCTATGGCTACACCTTC
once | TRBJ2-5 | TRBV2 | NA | CASSGGETQYF | TGTGCCAGCAGTGGAGGAGAGACCCAGTACTTC
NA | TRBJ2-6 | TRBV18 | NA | CASSPELLSSGANVLTF | TGTGCCAGCTCACCGGAGCTACTCTCCTCTGGGGCCAACGTCCTGACTTTC
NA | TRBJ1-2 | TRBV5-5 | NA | CASSPSGTPSNYGYTF | TGTGCCAGCAGCCCATCCGGGACACCGTCTAACTATGGCTACACCTTC
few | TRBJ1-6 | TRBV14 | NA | CASSRTASTNSPLHF | TGTGCCAGCAGCCGGACAGCCTCTACGAATTCACCCCTCCACTTT
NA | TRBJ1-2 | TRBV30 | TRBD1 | CAWTTTGDNYGYTF | TGTGCCTGGACCACTACAGGGGACAACTATGGCTACACCTTC
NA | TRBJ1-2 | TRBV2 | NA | CASFSDRSNYGYTF | TGTGCCAGCTTCTCGGACAGATCTAACTATGGCTACACCTTC
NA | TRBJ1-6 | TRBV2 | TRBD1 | CASKGTGGFSPLHF | TGTGCCAGCAAAGGGACAGGGGGCTTTTCACCCCTCCACTTT
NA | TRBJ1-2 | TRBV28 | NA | CASSPQGNRVEGYTF | TGTGCCAGCAGCCCCCAGGGGAACAGGGTAGAGGGCTACACCTTC
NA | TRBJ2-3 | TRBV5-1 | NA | CASSPSRGTDTQYF | TGCGCCAGCAGCCCCAGCAGGGGAACAGATACGCAGTATTTT
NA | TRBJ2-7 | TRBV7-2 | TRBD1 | CASSSNRGATYEQYF | TGTGCCAGCAGCTCGAACAGGGGAGCAACCTACGAGCAGTACTTC
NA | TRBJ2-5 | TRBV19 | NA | CASSSGGGRETQYF | TGTGCCAGTAGTAGTGGGGGGGGGCGAGAGACCCAGTACTTC
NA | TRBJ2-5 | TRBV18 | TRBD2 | CASSPRAGAGETQYF | TGTGCCAGCTCACCCAGAGCGGGAGCGGGAGAGACCCAGTACTTC
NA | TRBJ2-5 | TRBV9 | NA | CASSVDGGVETQYF | TGTGCCAGCAGCGTAGACGGAGGAGTGGAGACCCAGTACTTC
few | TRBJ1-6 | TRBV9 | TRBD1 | CASSETGNHYNSPLHF | TGTGCCAGCAGCGAGACAGGGAACCACTATAATTCACCCCTCCACTTT
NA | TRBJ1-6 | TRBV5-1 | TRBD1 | CASSARDRGTNSPLHF | TGCGCCAGCAGCGCCCGGGACAGGGGCACTAATTCACCCCTCCACTTT
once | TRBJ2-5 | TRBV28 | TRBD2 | CASTSGGEETQYF | TGTGCCAGCACCTCGGGAGGGGAGGAGACCCAGTACTTC
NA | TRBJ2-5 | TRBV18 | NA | CASSPKTDSKETQYF | TGTGCCAGCTCACCAAAGACGGACAGTAAGGAGACCCAGTACTTC
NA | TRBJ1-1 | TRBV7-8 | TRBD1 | CASSDRGLMNTEAFF | TGTGCCAGCAGCGACAGGGGTCTCATGAACACTGAAGCTTTCTTT
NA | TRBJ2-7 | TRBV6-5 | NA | CASSYRPGGPYEQYF | TGTGCCAGCAGTTACAGGCCAGGGGGGCCCTACGAGCAGTACTTC
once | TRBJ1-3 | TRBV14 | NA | CASSRGISSGNTIYF | TGTGCCAGCAGTCGGGGGATTAGCTCTGGAAACACCATATATTTT
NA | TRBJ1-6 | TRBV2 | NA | CASSEDRGSSPLHF | TGTGCCAGCAGTGAAGATAGGGGGAGTTCACCCCTCCACTTT
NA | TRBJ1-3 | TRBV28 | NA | CASRSATSSGNTIYF | TGTGCCAGCAGATCTGCCACCAGCTCTGGAAACACCATATATTTT
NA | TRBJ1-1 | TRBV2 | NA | CASSPARQVMNTEAFF | TGTGCCAGCAGTCCTGCCAGACAGGTGATGAACACTGAAGCTTTCTTT
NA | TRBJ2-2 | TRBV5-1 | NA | CASSLQAQNANTGELFF | TGCGCCAGCAGCTTGCAGGCACAGAACGCGAACACCGGGGAGCTGTTTTTT
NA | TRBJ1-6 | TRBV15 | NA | CATSSPAGRNSPLHF | TGTGCCACCAGCAGCCCGGCAGGGCGGAATTCACCCCTCCACTTT
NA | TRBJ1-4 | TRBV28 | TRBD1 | CASSSPGDRGFGNEKLFF | TGTGCCAGCAGTAGCCCCGGGGACAGGGGCTTTGGTAATGAAAAACTGTTTTTT
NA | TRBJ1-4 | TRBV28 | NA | CASSRTGPSEKLFF | TGTGCCAGCAGTCGCACAGGTCCCTCGGAAAAACTGTTTTTT
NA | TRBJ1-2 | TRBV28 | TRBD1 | CASEGASYGYTF | TGTGCCAGCGAGGGGGCTTCCTATGGCTACACCTTC
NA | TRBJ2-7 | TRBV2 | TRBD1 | CASVQGATSYEQYF | TGTGCCAGCGTTCAGGGGGCTACCTCCTACGAGCAGTACTTC
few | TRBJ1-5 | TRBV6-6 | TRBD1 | CASSQTDRGGDQPQHF | TGTGCCAGCAGCCAAACGGACAGGGGGGGGGATCAGCCCCAGCATTTT
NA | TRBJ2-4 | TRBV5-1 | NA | CASSLGVNDNIQYF | TGCGCCAGCAGCTTAGGGGTAAACGATAACATTCAGTACTTC
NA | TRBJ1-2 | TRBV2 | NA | CASSRQTANYGYTF | TGTGCCAGCAGTCGACAGACGGCTAACTATGGCTACACCTTC
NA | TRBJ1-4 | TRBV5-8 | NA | CASSTRGRRGNEKLFF | TGTGCCAGCAGCACCCGGGGCCGGCGGGGTAATGAAAAACTGTTTTTT
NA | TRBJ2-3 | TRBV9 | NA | CASSPRPSWDTQYF | TGTGCCAGCAGCCCTCGCCCCAGTTGGGATACGCAGTATTTT
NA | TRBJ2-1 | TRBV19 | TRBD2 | CASSMAGGANEQFF | TGTGCCAGTAGTATGGCGGGGGGGGCCAATGAGCAGTTCTTC
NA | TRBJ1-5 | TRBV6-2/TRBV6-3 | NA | CASSYWQGGQPQHF | TGTGCCAGCAGTTATTGGCAGGGCGGCCAGCCCCAGCATTTT
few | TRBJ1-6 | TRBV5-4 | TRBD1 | CASSRTGDNSPLHF | TGTGCCAGCAGCAGGACAGGGGATAATTCACCCCTCCACTTT
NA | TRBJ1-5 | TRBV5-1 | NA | CASSLGWGDQPQHF | TGCGCCAGCAGCTTGGGCTGGGGGGATCAGCCCCAGCATTTT
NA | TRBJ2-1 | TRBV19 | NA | CASSIGNGGNEQFF | TGTGCCAGTAGTATAGGAAACGGGGGAAATGAGCAGTTCTTC
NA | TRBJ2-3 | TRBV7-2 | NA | CATNRGRVTDTQYF | TGTGCCACCAACAGGGGGAGGGTCACAGATACGCAGTATTTT
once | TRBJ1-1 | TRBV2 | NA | CASSEVGGSEAFF | TGTGCCAGCAGTGAAGTTGGGGGGTCTGAAGCTTTCTTT
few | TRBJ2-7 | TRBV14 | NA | CASSQVQASYEQYF | TGTGCCAGCAGCCAAGTACAGGCCTCCTACGAGCAGTACTTC
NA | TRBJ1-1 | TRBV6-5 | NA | CASASLSRLNTEAFF | TGTGCCAGCGCTTCCTTAAGTCGGTTGAACACTGAAGCTTTCTTT
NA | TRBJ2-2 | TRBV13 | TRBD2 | CASSFPSGGANTGELFF | TGTGCCAGCAGTTTTCCTAGCGGGGGGGCGAACACCGGGGAGCTGTTTTTT
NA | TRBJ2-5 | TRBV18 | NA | CASSPNRAKETQYF | TGTGCCAGCTCACCAAACAGGGCCAAAGAGACCCAGTACTTC
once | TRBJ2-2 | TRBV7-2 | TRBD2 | CASSLRREAGELFF | TGTGCCAGCAGCTTACGGCGGGAGGCCGGGGAGCTGTTTTTT
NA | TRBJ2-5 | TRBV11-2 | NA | CASSLAGWETQYF | TGTGCCAGCAGCTTAGCGGGGTGGGAGACCCAGTACTTC
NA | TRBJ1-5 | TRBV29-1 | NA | CSVGGNNGNQPQHF | TGCAGCGTGGGGGGGAACAACGGGAATCAGCCCCAGCATTTT